This section outlines one T cell receptor (beta chain) sequence together with its context. The entry originates in a study of shared T cell receptors in the human thymus. The V gene lost 5 bases and the J gene lost 4 bases, with 9 bases spanning the gap. The CDR3 has 12 residues. Looked up from germline, CDR1 is MNHEY and CDR2 is SMNVEV (reference sequence). The data were produced by immunoSEQ multiplex PCR, yet TCRdb's version contains in-frame clones alone and is incomplete. The sample includes 640,000 or so clones, around 87% of them seen just once. The same sample was also used in a study of human thymus T cells. That paper states: Each of the donors was a healthy Finnish infant who was undergoing open corrective cardiac surgery for congenital heart defects. Resections from corrective heart surgery provided thymus tissue. Thymic and blood repertoires seemed to show skewed V and J gene use. Unrelated individuals had highly overlapping thymic repertoires, as reported in related research.

The sequenced material came from thymocytes. The chain joins TRBV27 to TRBJ2-7; a weak D match, TRBD2 (5 bases). The source is a boy in the first two years of life with a congenital heart defect. CDR3 coding DNA: TGTGCCAGCAGTCAAACGGGGTACGAGCAGTACTTC. This gives the protein CASSQTGYEQYF.